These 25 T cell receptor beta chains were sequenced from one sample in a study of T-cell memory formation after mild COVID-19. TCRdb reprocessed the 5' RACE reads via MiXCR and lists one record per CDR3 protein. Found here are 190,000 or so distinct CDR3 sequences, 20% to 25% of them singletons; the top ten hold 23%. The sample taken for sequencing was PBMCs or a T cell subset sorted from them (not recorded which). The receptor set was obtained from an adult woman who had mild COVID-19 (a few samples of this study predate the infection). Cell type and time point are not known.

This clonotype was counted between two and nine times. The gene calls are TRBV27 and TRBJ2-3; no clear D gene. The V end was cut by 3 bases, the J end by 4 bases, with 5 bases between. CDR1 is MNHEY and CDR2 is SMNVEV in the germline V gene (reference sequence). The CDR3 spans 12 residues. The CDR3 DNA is TGTGCCAGCAGTTTTATCGCAGATACGCAGTATTTT. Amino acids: CASSFIADTQYF.

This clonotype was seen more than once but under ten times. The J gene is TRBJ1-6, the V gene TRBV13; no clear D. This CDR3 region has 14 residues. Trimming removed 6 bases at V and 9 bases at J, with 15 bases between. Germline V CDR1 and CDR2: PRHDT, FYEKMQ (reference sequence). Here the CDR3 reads CASRLGSPGSPLHF. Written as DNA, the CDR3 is TGTGCCAGCAGACTCGGCTCCCCGGGTTCACCCCTCCACTTT.

The CDR3 is CASSLLGGLGNEQFF. CDR3 DNA sequence: TGTGCCAGCAGTTTGTTAGGGGGGCTAGGGAATGAGCAGTTCTTC. The rearrangement uses TRBV27 and TRBJ2-1; D possibly matches TRBD1 or TRBD2 (6 bases each). V was pared by 3 bases and J by 7 bases, with 16 bases between. The CDR3 is 15 amino acids. CDR1 and CDR2 (germline): MNHEY, SMNVEV (reference sequence).

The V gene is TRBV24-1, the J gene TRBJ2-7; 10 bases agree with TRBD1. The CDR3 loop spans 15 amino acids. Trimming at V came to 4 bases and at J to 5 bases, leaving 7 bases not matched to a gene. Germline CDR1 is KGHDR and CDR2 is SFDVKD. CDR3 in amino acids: CATSERQGARDEQYF. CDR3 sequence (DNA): TGTGCCACCAGTGAAAGACAGGGGGCAAGGGACGAGCAGTACTTC.

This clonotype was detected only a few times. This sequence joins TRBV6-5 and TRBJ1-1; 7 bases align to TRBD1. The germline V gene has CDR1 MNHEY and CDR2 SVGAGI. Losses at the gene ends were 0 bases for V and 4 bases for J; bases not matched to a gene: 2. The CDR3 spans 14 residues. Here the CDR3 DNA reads TGTGCCAGCAGTTACTCGACAGGGAGCACTGAAGCTTTCTTT. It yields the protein CASSYSTGSTEAFF.

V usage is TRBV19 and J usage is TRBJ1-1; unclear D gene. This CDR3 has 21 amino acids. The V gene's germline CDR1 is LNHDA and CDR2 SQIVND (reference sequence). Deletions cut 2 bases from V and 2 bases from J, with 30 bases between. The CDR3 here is CASSINGLHQVPSIGNTEAFF. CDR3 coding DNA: TGTGCCAGTAGTATAAACGGGCTTCACCAGGTTCCTTCGATCGGCAACACTGAAGCTTTCTTT.

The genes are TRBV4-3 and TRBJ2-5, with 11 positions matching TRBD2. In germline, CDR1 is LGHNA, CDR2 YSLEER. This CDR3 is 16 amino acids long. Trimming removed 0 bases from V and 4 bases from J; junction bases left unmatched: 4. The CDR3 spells CASSQEVAGGLETQYF. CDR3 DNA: TGCGCCAGCAGCCAAGAGGTAGCGGGAGGGCTAGAGACCCAGTACTTC.

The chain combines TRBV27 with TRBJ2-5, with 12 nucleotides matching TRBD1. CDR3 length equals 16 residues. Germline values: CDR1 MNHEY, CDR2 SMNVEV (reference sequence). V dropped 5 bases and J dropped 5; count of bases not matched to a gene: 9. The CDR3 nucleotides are TGTGCCAGCAGTCCCCGGGACAGGGGGCGCTGGGAGACCCAGTACTTC. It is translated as CASSPRDRGRWETQYF.

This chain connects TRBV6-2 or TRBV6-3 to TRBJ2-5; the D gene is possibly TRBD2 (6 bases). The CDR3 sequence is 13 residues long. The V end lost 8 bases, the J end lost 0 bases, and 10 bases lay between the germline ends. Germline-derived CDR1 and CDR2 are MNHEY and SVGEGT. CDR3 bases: TGTGCCAGCGGTCTAGCGTACCAAGAGACCCAGTACTTC. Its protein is CASGLAYQETQYF.

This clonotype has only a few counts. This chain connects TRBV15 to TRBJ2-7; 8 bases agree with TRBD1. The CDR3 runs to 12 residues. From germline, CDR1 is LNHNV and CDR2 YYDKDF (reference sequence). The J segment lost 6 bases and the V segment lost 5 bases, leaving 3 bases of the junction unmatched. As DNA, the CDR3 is TGTGCCACCAGCGGACAGGGTACCGAGCAGTACTTC. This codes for CATSGQGTEQYF.

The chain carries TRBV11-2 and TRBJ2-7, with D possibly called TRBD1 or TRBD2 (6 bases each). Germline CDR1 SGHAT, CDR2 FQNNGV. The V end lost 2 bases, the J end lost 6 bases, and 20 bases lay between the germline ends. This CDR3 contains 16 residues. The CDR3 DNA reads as TGTGCCAGCAGCTTATGGGACGGGGGCGCTTCTCGCGAGCAGTACTTC. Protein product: CASSLWDGGASREQYF.

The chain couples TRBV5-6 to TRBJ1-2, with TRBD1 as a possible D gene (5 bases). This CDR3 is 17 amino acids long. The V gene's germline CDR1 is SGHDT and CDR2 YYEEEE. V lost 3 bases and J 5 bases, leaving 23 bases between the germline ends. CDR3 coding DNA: TGTGCCAGCAGCTACCGGGACCGATGGGAGTATCATTATGGCTACACCTTC. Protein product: CASSYRDRWEYHYGYTF.

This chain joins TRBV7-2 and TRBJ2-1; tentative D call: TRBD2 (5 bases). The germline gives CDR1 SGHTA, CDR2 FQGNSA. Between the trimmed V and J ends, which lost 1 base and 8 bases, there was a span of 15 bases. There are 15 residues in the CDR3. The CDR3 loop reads CASSLVFEGRDEQFF. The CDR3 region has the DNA TGTGCCAGCAGCTTAGTATTTGAGGGCCGAGATGAGCAGTTCTTC.

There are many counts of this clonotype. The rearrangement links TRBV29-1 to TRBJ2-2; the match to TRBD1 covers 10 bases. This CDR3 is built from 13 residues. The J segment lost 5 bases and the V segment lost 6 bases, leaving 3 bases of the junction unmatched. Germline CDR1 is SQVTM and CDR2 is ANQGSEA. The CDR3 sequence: CSVDRGQTGELFF. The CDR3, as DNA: TGCAGCGTCGACAGGGGGCAGACCGGGGAGCTGTTTTTT.

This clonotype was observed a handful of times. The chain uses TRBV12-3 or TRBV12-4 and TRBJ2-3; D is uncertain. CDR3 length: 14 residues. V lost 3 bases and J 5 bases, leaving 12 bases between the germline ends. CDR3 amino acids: CASSFLGYGDTQYF. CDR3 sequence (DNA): TGTGCCAGCAGTTTCCTCGGTTACGGAGATACGCAGTATTTT.

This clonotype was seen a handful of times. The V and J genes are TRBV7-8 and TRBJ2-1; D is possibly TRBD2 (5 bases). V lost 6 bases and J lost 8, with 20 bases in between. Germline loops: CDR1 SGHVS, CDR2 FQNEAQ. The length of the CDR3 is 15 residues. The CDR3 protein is CASSPTGRPRDEQFF. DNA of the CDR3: TGTGCCAGCAGTCCTACCGGCCGGCCGAGGGATGAGCAGTTCTTC.

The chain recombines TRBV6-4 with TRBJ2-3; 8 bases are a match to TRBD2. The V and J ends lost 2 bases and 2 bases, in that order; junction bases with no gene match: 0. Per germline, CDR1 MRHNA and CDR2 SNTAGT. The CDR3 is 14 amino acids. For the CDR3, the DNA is TGTGCCAGCAGTGACGGACTAGCCACAGATACGCAGTATTTT. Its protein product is CASSDGLATDTQYF.

CDR3 sequence: CASSLVYGDGYTF. The CDR3 DNA is TGCGCCAGCAGCTTGGTCTACGGGGACGGCTACACCTTC. V gene TRBV5-1 combines with J gene TRBJ1-2; tentative D call: TRBD1 (5 bases). Trimming removed 0 bases from V and 8 bases from J, with 11 bases in between. The CDR3 extends over 13 amino acids. The germline gives CDR1 SGHRS, CDR2 YFSETQ.

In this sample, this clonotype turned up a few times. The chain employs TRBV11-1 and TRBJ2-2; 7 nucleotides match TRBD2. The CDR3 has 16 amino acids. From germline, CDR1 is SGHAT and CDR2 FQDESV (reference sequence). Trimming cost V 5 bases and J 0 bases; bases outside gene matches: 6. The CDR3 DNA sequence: TGTGCCAGCAGCCCCCCCGCGGGGGCGAACACCGGGGAGCTGTTTTTT. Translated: CASSPPAGANTGELFF. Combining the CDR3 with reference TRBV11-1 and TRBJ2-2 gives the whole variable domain EAEVAQSPRYKITEKSQAVAFWCDPISGHATLYWYRQILGQGPELLVQFQDESVVDDSQLPKDRFSAERLKGVDSTLKIQPAELGDSAMYLCASSPPAGANTGELFFGEGSRLTVL.

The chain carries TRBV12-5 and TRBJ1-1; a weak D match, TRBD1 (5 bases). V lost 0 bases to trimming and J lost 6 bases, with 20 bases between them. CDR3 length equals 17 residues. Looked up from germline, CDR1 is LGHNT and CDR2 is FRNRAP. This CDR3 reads CASGLVFGTDWRAEAFF. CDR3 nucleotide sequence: TGTGCTAGTGGTTTGGTGTTCGGGACGGATTGGCGGGCTGAAGCTTTCTTT.

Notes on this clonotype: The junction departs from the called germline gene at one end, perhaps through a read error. CDR3 region: CASSLWDSNQPQNF. The CDR3 nucleotides read TGTGCCAGCAGCTTGTGGGATAGCAATCAGCCCCAGAATTTT. The rearrangement joins TRBV5-5 to TRBJ1-5; D is undetermined. This CDR3 contains 14 residues. Germline V gene sequence: CDR1 SGHKS, CDR2 YYEKEE (reference sequence).

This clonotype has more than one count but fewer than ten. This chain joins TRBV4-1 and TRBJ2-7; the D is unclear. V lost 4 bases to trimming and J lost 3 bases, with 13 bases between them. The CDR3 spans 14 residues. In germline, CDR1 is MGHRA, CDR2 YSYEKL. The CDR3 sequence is CASSPDTGLYEQYF. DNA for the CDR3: TGCGCCAGCAGCCCCGACACGGGCCTCTACGAGCAGTACTTC.

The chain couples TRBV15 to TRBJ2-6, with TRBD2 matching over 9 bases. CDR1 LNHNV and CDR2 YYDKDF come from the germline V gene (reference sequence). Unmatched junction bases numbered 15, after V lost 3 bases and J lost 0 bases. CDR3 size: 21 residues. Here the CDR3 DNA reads TGTGCCACCAGCAGCCCGGACCCAATGACTAGCGGAAGCTCTGGGGCCAACGTCCTGACTTTC. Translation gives CATSSPDPMTSGSSGANVLTF.

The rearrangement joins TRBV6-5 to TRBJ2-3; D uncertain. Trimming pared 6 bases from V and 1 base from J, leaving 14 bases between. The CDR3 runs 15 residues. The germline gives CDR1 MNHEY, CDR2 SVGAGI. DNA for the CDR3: TGTGCCAGCAGGGGTAGGAACTTCGGCACAGATACGCAGTATTTT. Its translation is CASRGRNFGTDTQYF.

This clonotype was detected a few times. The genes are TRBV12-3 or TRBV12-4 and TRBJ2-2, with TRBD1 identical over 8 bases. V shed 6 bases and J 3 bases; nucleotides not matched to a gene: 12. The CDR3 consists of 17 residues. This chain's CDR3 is CASRSPDRGSDTGELFF. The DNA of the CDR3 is TGTGCCAGCAGGTCCCCAGACAGGGGATCCGACACCGGGGAGCTGTTTTTT.